This T cell receptor (beta chain) was captured in a study of control samples from healthy donors and cancer patients. V lost 4 bases to trimming and J lost 2 bases; unmatched junction nucleotides: 5. This CDR3 comprises 15 residues. Germline CDR1 is SGHAT and CDR2 is FQDESV (reference sequence). The repertoire was sequenced with immunoSEQ multiplex PCR; TCRdb's copy has only in-frame clones and lacks some. The table includes roughly 100,000 clones, roughly 80% detected once. This clone was seen once. The chain is built from TRBV11-1 and TRBJ2-1; 7 bases align to TRBD1. Sequencing used blood. The TCR comes from a woman aged 50 to 60 in good health. The CDR3 nucleotides read TGTGCCAGCAGCTCCTCGGGACAGCCCTACAATGAGCAGTTCTTC. The encoded protein is CASSSSGQPYNEQFF. Filled out from reference TRBV11-1 and TRBJ2-1, the complete variable domain reads EAEVAQSPRYKITEKSQAVAFWCDPISGHATLYWYRQILGQGPELLVQFQDESVVDDSQLPKDRFSAERLKGVDSTLKIQPAELGDSAMYLCASSSSGQPYNEQFFGPGTRLTVL.